This TCR beta chain came from a study of T cell repertoires in cytomegalovirus infection. Study-level background: Selection of CMV epitopes for the study included recently identified HLA-C-restricted and well-studied HLA-B-restricted ones. CMV infection plus the matching HLA type was flagged by public TCR beta signatures. Overall study findings and caveats: Cumulated frequencies of public TCR beta families served to identify carriers of CMV plus the relevant HLA. The study found HLA-C-restricted CMV-specific TCR beta clonotypes dominating the ex vivo response.

This clonotype has only a few counts. Its specificity is not known. Trimming pared 5 bases from V and 0 bases from J, leaving 14 bases between. There are 16 residues in the CDR3. Germline CDR1 is MNHNS and CDR2 is SASEGT. TCRdb independently ran MiXCR on the reads; one entry per CDR3 protein. The data contain just under 500,000 distinct CDR3 sequences, 30% to 40% of them seen just once; the ten biggest clones take up 15% to 20%. The chain carries TRBV6-1 and TRBJ2-4, with D tentatively TRBD1 or TRBD2 (5 bases each). The receptor was derived from a human donor in good health (CMV status not recorded). Some clones in this sample may be carry-over from other donors' samples. Here the sequenced sample was cultured PBMCs, taken from culture after CMV antigen stimulation. CDR3 loop: CASSIGTDLAKNIQYF. DNA for the CDR3: TGTGCCAGCAGTATCGGGACGGATCTAGCCAAAAACATTCAGTACTTC.